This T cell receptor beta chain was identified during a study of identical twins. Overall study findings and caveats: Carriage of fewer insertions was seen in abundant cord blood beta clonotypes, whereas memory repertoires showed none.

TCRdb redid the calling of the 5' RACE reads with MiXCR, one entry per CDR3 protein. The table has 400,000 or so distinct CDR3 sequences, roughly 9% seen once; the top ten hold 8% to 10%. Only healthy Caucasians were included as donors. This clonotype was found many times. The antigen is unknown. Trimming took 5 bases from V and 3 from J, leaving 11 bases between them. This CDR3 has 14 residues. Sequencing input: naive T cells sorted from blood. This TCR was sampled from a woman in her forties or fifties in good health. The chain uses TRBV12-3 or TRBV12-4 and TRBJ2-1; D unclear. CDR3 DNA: TGTGCCAGCAGTGAAGACCTTTTCTACAATGAGCAGTTCTTC. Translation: CASSEDLFYNEQFF.